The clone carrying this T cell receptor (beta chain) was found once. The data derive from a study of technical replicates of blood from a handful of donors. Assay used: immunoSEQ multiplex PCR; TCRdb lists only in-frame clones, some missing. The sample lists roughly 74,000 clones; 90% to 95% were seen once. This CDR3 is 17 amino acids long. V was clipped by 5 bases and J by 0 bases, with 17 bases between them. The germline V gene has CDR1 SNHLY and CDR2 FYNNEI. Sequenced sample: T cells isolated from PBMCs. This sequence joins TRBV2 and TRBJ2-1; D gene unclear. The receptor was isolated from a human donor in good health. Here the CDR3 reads CASSRQGSQSSYNEQFF. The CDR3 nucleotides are TGTGCCAGCAGTAGACAAGGATCACAGAGCTCCTACAATGAGCAGTTCTTC.